The entry below describes one T cell receptor (beta chain). Its specificity is unknown. Amplification of TCR beta CDR3 regions used RNA as the template. First-round RT-PCR with HTBI primers amplified the TCR CDR3 region. TCRdb used MiXCR to reprocess the multiplex PCR reads, holding one entry per CDR3 protein. The sample contains hundreds of thousands of distinct CDR3 sequences, about 13% of which appear only once. Diagnosis rested on symptoms, serum thyroxine and TRAb, thyroid ultrasound, and orbital computed tomography. The entry originates in a study of T cells in Graves' hyperthyroidism and ophthalmopathy. General study points: In validation, the model predicted ophthalmopathy. These predictions came a median roughly 7.1 months before onset.

The specimen was blood. This receptor was obtained from a woman aged 18-35 years with Graves' hyperthyroidism.

The CDR3 coding sequence is TGCGCCAGCAGCTTGGGACTTCGGGGGCTAGCGGGAATCTACGAGCAGTACTTC. Amino acids: CASSLGLRGLAGIYEQYF. The V and J genes are TRBV5-1 and TRBJ2-7, with TRBD2 matching over 9 bases. In germline, CDR1 is SGHRS, CDR2 YFSETQ. The CDR3 runs 18 residues. With V trimmed by 0 bases and J by 3 bases, 13 bases remained unmatched. Full variable domain (remainder filled in from reference TRBV5-1 and TRBJ2-7): KAGVTQTPRYLIKTRGQQVTLSCSPISGHRSVSWYQQTPGQGLQFLFEYFSETQRNKGNFPGRFSGRQFSNSRSEMNVSTLELGDSALYLCASSLGLRGLAGIYEQYFGPGTRLTVT.